Listed below are T cell receptor beta chains from one sample, sequenced in a study of blood T cell repertoires in COVID-19. The method was immunoSEQ multiplex PCR; TCRdb's version includes in-frame clones alone and lacks a portion of them. The table includes 150,000 to 200,000 clones, roughly four fifths detected once. The sequenced material came from peripheral blood. The receptors derive from a human donor with acute or convalescent COVID-19. The donor label of this sample is uncertain. The CDR3 runs from the conserved cysteine through the conserved F or W. D genes are given only for firm matches. Clone size is stated in some rows and not others, as once, few, many or a class when expanded.

v_gene	j_gene	d_gene	abundance	CDR3aa	CDR3nt
TRBV19	TRBJ2-7	NA	NA	CASAAHPGTLNF	TGTGCCAGCGCAGCTCACCCCGGGACACTTAACTTC
TRBV29-1	TRBJ2-2	TRBD2	NA	CSVMPGLAGTGELFF	TGCAGCGTTATGCCGGGACTAGCGGGCACCGGGGAGCTGTTTTTT
TRBV2	TRBJ2-7	NA	NA	CASSQGQGLEQYF	TGTGCCAGCAGTCAAGGGCAGGGGCTCGAGCAGTACTTC
TRBV6-5	TRBJ1-6	NA	NA	CASSYLPGNSPLHF	TGTGCCAGCAGTTACTTGCCTGGCAATTCACCCCTCCACTTT
TRBV5-1	TRBJ2-3	TRBD1	NA	CASSLGDSTDTQYF	TGCGCCAGCAGCTTGGGGGACAGTACAGATACGCAGTATTTT
TRBV23-1	TRBJ1-5	NA	NA	CASSPHKRGGDNQPQHF	TGCGCCAGCAGCCCTCACAAAAGGGGTGGGGACAATCAGCCCCAGCATTTT
TRBV6-4	TRBJ2-1	NA	medium-sized	CASSDSNIGGNEQFF	TGTGCCAGCAGTGACTCGAATATCGGAGGCAATGAGCAGTTCTTC
TRBV27	TRBJ1-2	NA	few	CASSGRLGGYTF	TGTGCCAGCAGTGGGCGCCTTGGGGGCTACACCTTC
TRBV30	TRBJ1-6	NA	NA	CAWSAGFGGDSPLHF	TGTGCCTGGAGTGCCGGGTTCGGGGGGGATTCACCCCTCCACTTT
TRBV9	TRBJ1-3	NA	once	CASSVVPGRFGGNTIYF	TGTGCCAGCAGCGTAGTTCCAGGGAGGTTCGGTGGAAACACCATATATTTT
TRBV7-8	TRBJ1-1	NA	NA	CASSLYTYNTEAFF	TGTGCCAGCAGCTTATATACCTATAACACTGAAGCTTTCTTT
TRBV19	TRBJ2-3	NA	few	CASSIGRGGDTQYF	TGTGCCAGTAGTATAGGTCGGGGAGGAGATACGCAGTATTTT
TRBV5-6	TRBJ1-3	NA	NA	CASSVRVGYGNTIYF	TGTGCCAGCAGCGTCCGGGTTGGGTATGGAAACACCATATATTTT
TRBV28	TRBJ1-5	NA	NA	CASTEYHSNQPQHF	TGTGCCAGCACAGAATACCATAGCAATCAGCCCCAGCATTTT
TRBV28	TRBJ2-7	NA	NA	CASRSDSLSYEQYF	TGTGCCAGCAGGTCGGACAGCCTCTCCTACGAGCAGTACTTC
TRBV13	TRBJ1-1	NA	NA	CASSPRTREAFF	TGTGCCAGCAGCCCCCGCACCCGGGAAGCTTTCTTT
TRBV21-1	TRBJ2-7	NA	NA	CASSRVPGEQYF	TGTGCCAGCAGCAGAGTTCCCGGGGAGCAGTACTTC
TRBV27	TRBJ2-1	TRBD2	NA	CASKVGLAGTSYNEQFF	TGTGCCAGCAAGGTTGGACTAGCGGGGACCTCCTACAATGAGCAGTTCTTC
TRBV2	TRBJ2-1	NA	NA	CASSPGLAGDEQFF	TGTGCCAGCAGTCCTGGACTGGCCGGCGATGAGCAGTTCTTC
TRBV28	TRBJ1-2	TRBD1	NA	CASRPSGGNYGYTF	TGTGCCAGCAGGCCTTCAGGGGGCAACTATGGCTACACCTTC
TRBV5-8	TRBJ2-1	NA	NA	CASSLDRDPNEQFF	TGTGCCAGCAGCTTGGACAGGGACCCCAATGAGCAGTTCTTC
TRBV25-1	TRBJ2-7	NA	NA	CASSVAGQLYEQYF	TGTGCCAGCAGTGTGGCTGGACAGCTCTACGAGCAGTACTTC
TRBV7-8	TRBJ2-3	NA	once	CASSSTGYEGPSTDTQYF	TGTGCCAGCAGCTCGACAGGTTATGAAGGACCTAGCACAGATACGCAGTATTTT
TRBV19	TRBJ1-1	NA	NA	CASSLQVENTEAFF	TGTGCCAGTAGTTTACAGGTTGAGAACACTGAAGCTTTCTTT
TRBV28	TRBJ1-6	NA	NA	CASSLDGIDGSPLHF	TGTGCCAGCAGCCTCGACGGGATCGACGGTTCACCCCTCCACTTT
TRBV18	TRBJ2-6	TRBD1	NA	CASSAGTGGTGANVLTF	TGTGCCAGCTCAGCCGGGACAGGGGGAACTGGGGCCAACGTCCTGACTTTC
TRBV9	TRBJ1-4	NA	NA	CASSTATNEKLFF	TGTGCCAGCAGCACTGCAACTAATGAAAAACTGTTTTTT
TRBV28	TRBJ2-3	TRBD1	NA	CASRDRGRGTDTQYF	TGTGCCAGCAGAGACAGGGGGCGCGGCACAGATACGCAGTATTTT
TRBV10-3	TRBJ1-1	TRBD1	NA	CAISGQGAGTEAFF	TGTGCCATCAGTGGACAGGGGGCAGGGACTGAAGCTTTCTTT
TRBV11-3	TRBJ2-1	TRBD2	NA	CASSPNRLAEQFF	TGTGCCAGCAGCCCTAACAGACTAGCAGAGCAGTTCTTC
TRBV5-4	TRBJ2-3	TRBD2	NA	CASSLDGRAGSDTQYF	TGTGCCAGCAGCTTGGACGGGAGGGCCGGATCAGATACGCAGTATTTT
TRBV13	TRBJ1-5	TRBD1	NA	CASSSDRGLAPQHF	TGTGCCAGCAGCTCGGACAGGGGGCTTGCGCCCCAGCATTTT
TRBV2	TRBJ1-6	NA	NA	CASTRETYNSPLHF	TGTGCCAGCACTAGAGAGACCTATAATTCACCCCTCCACTTT
TRBV10-2	TRBJ1-6	NA	NA	CASSRGNNSPLHF	TGCGCCAGTTCCCGGGGTAATAATTCACCCCTCCACTTT
TRBV3-1/TRBV3-2	TRBJ2-1	TRBD2	NA	CASSQDRLAGARNEQFF	TGTGCCAGCAGCCAAGATCGACTAGCGGGGGCCCGCAATGAGCAGTTCTTC
TRBV5-1	TRBJ2-7	TRBD2	few	CASSLGAGAPYEQYF	TGCGCCAGCAGCTTGGGAGCGGGGGCCCCCTACGAGCAGTACTTC
TRBV11-1	TRBJ1-5	NA	NA	CASSLNQDQPQHF	TGTGCCAGCAGCTTAAACCAGGATCAGCCCCAGCATTTT
TRBV5-1	TRBJ2-5	TRBD1	NA	CASSLGGQGSETQYF	TGCGCCAGCAGCTTGGGGGGACAGGGTAGTGAGACCCAGTACTTC
TRBV3-1/TRBV3-2	TRBJ2-5	TRBD1	NA	CASSRVPRQGETQYF	TGTGCCAGCAGCCGCGTTCCCAGACAGGGCGAGACCCAGTACTTC
TRBV15	TRBJ2-2	NA	NA	CATRRPTNTGELFF	TGTGCCACCCGGAGACCGACGAACACCGGGGAGCTGTTTTTT
TRBV29-1	TRBJ1-4	TRBD1	NA	CSVEVGGTGAGRLFF	TGCAGCGTTGAAGTAGGAGGGACAGGGGCCGGTAGACTGTTTTTT
TRBV27	TRBJ2-7	TRBD1	NA	CASSPWTGGPYEQYF	TGTGCCAGCAGCCCCTGGACAGGGGGACCCTACGAGCAGTACTTC
TRBV6-5	TRBJ1-1	NA	NA	CASSYPLGGLDTEAFF	TGTGCCAGCAGTTACCCACTCGGGGGGTTGGACACTGAAGCTTTCTTT
TRBV5-4	TRBJ2-2	TRBD2	NA	CASRAGTSNTGELFF	TGTGCCAGCAGGGCCGGGACTAGCAACACCGGGGAGCTGTTTTTT
TRBV28	TRBJ2-2	NA	NA	CASSSLSTGELFF	TGTGCCAGCAGTTCCCTTAGCACCGGGGAGCTGTTTTTT
TRBV7-2	TRBJ1-2	NA	few	CASSSETDIYGYTF	TGTGCCAGCAGCTCCGAGACAGATATCTATGGCTACACCTTC
TRBV29-1	TRBJ2-7	TRBD1	NA	CSARGLDEQYF	TGCAGCGCCAGGGGGCTCGACGAGCAGTACTTC
TRBV28	TRBJ1-6	TRBD1	NA	CASSPLRQGSGPLHF	TGTGCCAGCAGTCCCCTTCGACAGGGATCAGGTCCCCTCCACTTT
TRBV6-1	TRBJ1-2	TRBD1	NA	CASSERGQGAGSRGYTF	TGTGCCAGCAGTGAACGTGGACAGGGGGCTGGTAGTCGTGGCTACACCTTC
TRBV5-4	TRBJ2-5	TRBD2	NA	CASRGGGAEERETQYF	TGTGCCAGCAGGGGCGGGGGGGCCGAAGAGAGAGAGACCCAGTACTTC
TRBV7-9	TRBJ1-2	TRBD1	NA	CASSLGGRQGTGGYTF	TGTGCCAGCAGCTTAGGGGGCCGACAGGGGACGGGCGGCTACACCTTC
TRBV14	TRBJ2-2	NA	NA	CASSQDRPGWGGELFF	TGTGCCAGCAGCCAAGATCGCCCAGGGTGGGGCGGGGAGCTGTTTTTT
TRBV30	TRBJ1-1	NA	NA	CAWSVRGAEAFF	TGTGCCTGGAGTGTCAGGGGCGCTGAAGCTTTCTTT